The rows below give T cell receptor beta chains drawn from one sample of a study of T-cell reconstitution after alpha-beta-depleted transplantation in children. TCRdb re-called the PCR reads through MiXCR, storing one row per CDR3 protein. The data hold 800,000 to 1,000,000 distinct CDR3 sequences, with under 30% observed a single time. This specimen consisted of PBMCs, mostly from graft donor cells, obtained 360 days after TCRalphabeta/CD19-depleted stem cell transplant. These receptor sequences come from a boy less than two years old who had a stem cell transplant for SCID, so the T cells may come from the graft donor. Both conserved end residues are part of each CDR3. Size values are once, few and many counts, or a class for expanded clones, and some rows have none.

j_gene: TRBJ1-2; v_gene: TRBV9; abundance: -; CDR3aa: CASSKTQATNYGYTF
j_gene: TRBJ2-7; v_gene: TRBV7-9; abundance: -; CDR3aa: CASSLVADPYEQYF
j_gene: TRBJ2-1; v_gene: TRBV20-1; abundance: -; CDR3aa: CSAGDWAVRNNEQFF
j_gene: TRBJ2-2; v_gene: TRBV10-3; abundance: -; CDR3aa: CAISKQGATNTGELFF
j_gene: TRBJ2-6; v_gene: TRBV7-3; abundance: -; CDR3aa: CASSSRTGLSGANVLTF
j_gene: TRBJ1-2; v_gene: TRBV7-2; abundance: few; CDR3aa: CASSQDRAVYGYTF
j_gene: TRBJ2-7; v_gene: TRBV19; abundance: few; CDR3aa: CASSPRASFAGEQYF
j_gene: TRBJ2-7; v_gene: TRBV5-1; abundance: -; CDR3aa: CASSFSPWTEASYEQYF
j_gene: TRBJ1-1; v_gene: TRBV5-6; abundance: -; CDR3aa: CASGPTRNTEAFF
j_gene: TRBJ2-5; v_gene: TRBV5-1; abundance: -; CDR3aa: CASSQLLTGRKTQYF
j_gene: TRBJ2-5; v_gene: TRBV15; abundance: -; CDR3aa: CATSRAGTIQETQYF
j_gene: TRBJ1-5; v_gene: TRBV2; abundance: -; CDR3aa: CASSPFWTVDFNQPQHF
j_gene: TRBJ2-2; v_gene: TRBV29-1; abundance: -; CDR3aa: CSVGQGHTGELFF
j_gene: TRBJ2-7; v_gene: TRBV4-2; abundance: few; CDR3aa: CASSLQDIQGPFSYEQYF
j_gene: TRBJ2-7; v_gene: TRBV28; abundance: many; CDR3aa: CASSLAGHEQYF
j_gene: TRBJ1-2; v_gene: TRBV20-1; abundance: once; CDR3aa: CSAREVKPGRNYGYTF
j_gene: TRBJ1-4; v_gene: TRBV5-1; abundance: -; CDR3aa: CASSLGDRDTEKLFF
j_gene: TRBJ2-5; v_gene: TRBV2; abundance: -; CDR3aa: CASRINRAQETQYF
j_gene: TRBJ2-5; v_gene: TRBV13; abundance: -; CDR3aa: CASSPAPPSGGARETQYF
j_gene: TRBJ2-1; v_gene: TRBV5-1; abundance: many; CDR3aa: CASRREWGADEQFF
j_gene: TRBJ2-3; v_gene: TRBV11-2; abundance: -; CDR3aa: CASREAGTSGAIGTDTQYF
j_gene: TRBJ1-4; v_gene: TRBV9; abundance: few; CDR3aa: CASSASQATNEKLFF
j_gene: TRBJ2-7; v_gene: TRBV20-1; abundance: -; CDR3aa: CSARDEGGGGAYGDEQYF
j_gene: TRBJ2-7; v_gene: TRBV5-1; abundance: many; CDR3aa: CASSSGTYEQYF
j_gene: TRBJ2-3; v_gene: TRBV12-3/TRBV12-4; abundance: few; CDR3aa: CASSSPGQGAVNTQYF
j_gene: TRBJ2-3; v_gene: TRBV12-3/TRBV12-4; abundance: -; CDR3aa: CASSLAATGYTDTQYF
j_gene: TRBJ2-5; v_gene: TRBV29-1; abundance: few; CDR3aa: CSVEGQWGETQYF
j_gene: TRBJ2-1; v_gene: TRBV5-1; abundance: few; CDR3aa: CASSFSSVSSYNEQFF
j_gene: TRBJ2-2; v_gene: TRBV12-3/TRBV12-4; abundance: few; CDR3aa: CASSLGTNAGELFF
j_gene: TRBJ1-1; v_gene: TRBV4-2; abundance: -; CDR3aa: CASSQGGTGSTEAFF
j_gene: TRBJ2-1; v_gene: TRBV10-3; abundance: -; CDR3aa: CATRSGDIYNEQFF